Shown below are 12 T cell receptor beta chains from a single sample sequenced in a study of Tregs in tolerant kidney transplant recipients. Here immunoSEQ multiplex PCR was the method, and the copy in TCRdb shows in-frame clones only, minus some. The sample yields under 50,000 clones, about 90% seen once. The sample was Tregs from blood. The receptors originated from a human donor in good health.

The chain has TRBV2 and TRBJ2-1, with TRBD2 matching 9 bases. In germline, CDR1 is SNHLY, CDR2 FYNNEI. After removal of 0 bases from V and 5 bases from J, the junction contained 5 bases not matched to a gene. The CDR3 extends over 16 amino acids. In DNA, the CDR3 is TGTGCCAGCAGTGAAGCGACTAGCGGAGGCCACAATGAGCAGTTCTTC. This gives the protein CASSEATSGGHNEQFF.

The V gene is TRBV5-4, the J gene TRBJ1-2; 10 bases agree with TRBD1. Germline V lookup: CDR1 SGHNT, CDR2 YYREEE (reference sequence). CDR3 length: 16 residues. The V segment lost 4 bases and the J segment 0 bases; nucleotides outside the gene matches: 6. The DNA for the CDR3 is TGTGCCAGCAGCATAGACAGGGGGCGAGCTAACTATGGCTACACCTTC. Translating it yields CASSIDRGRANYGYTF.

This chain joins TRBV5-1 and TRBJ1-2, with TRBD1 matching over 8 bases. There are 15 residues in the CDR3. CDR1 and CDR2 (germline): SGHRS, YFSETQ. The ends lost 0 bases at V and 8 bases at J; junction bases unmatched: 9. CDR3 nucleotides: TGCGCCAGCAGCTTGGGACAGGGGCCCCTAGGGGGCTACACCTTC. Protein sequence: CASSLGQGPLGGYTF. The whole variable domain, remainder taken from reference TRBV5-1 and TRBJ1-2, is KAGVTQTPRYLIKTRGQQVTLSCSPISGHRSVSWYQQTPGQGLQFLFEYFSETQRNKGNFPGRFSGRQFSNSRSEMNVSTLELGDSALYLCASSLGQGPLGGYTFGSGTRLTVV.

The chain uses TRBV5-1 and TRBJ1-2; weak D call: TRBD1 (5 bases). Trimming removed 4 bases from V and 7 bases from J, with 17 bases in between. Germline loops: CDR1 SGHRS, CDR2 YFSETQ. This CDR3 is 14 amino acids long. The CDR3 region has the DNA TGCGCCAGCAGCACACCCGACGGGGGGGTTGGCTACACCTTC. It encodes CASSTPDGGVGYTF. Complete variable domain (other parts from reference TRBV5-1 and TRBJ1-2): KAGVTQTPRYLIKTRGQQVTLSCSPISGHRSVSWYQQTPGQGLQFLFEYFSETQRNKGNFPGRFSGRQFSNSRSEMNVSTLELGDSALYLCASSTPDGGVGYTFGSGTRLTVV.

The chain combines TRBV6-5 with TRBJ2-7; 9 bases are shared with TRBD2. J was trimmed by 7 bases and V by 7 bases; bases with no gene match: 5. This CDR3 has 12 amino acids. Germline-derived CDR1 and CDR2 are MNHEY and SVGAGI. In DNA, the CDR3 is TGTGCCAGCAAAATAGCGGGAGTTGAGCAGTACTTC. Translating it yields CASKIAGVEQYF.

This clone was seen a handful of times. The chain couples TRBV5-1 to TRBJ2-1; the D is unclear. Per the germline V gene, CDR1 is SGHRS and CDR2 is YFSETQ. Trimming left V 3 bases short and J 8 bases short, with 12 bases between. The CDR3 consists of 13 residues. CDR3 sequence reads: CASSSRSWDEQFF. In DNA form, the CDR3 reads TGCGCCAGCAGCTCCAGGAGCTGGGATGAGCAGTTCTTC.

The CDR3 region is CASSIAGDRGALTEAFF. CDR3 DNA sequence: TGTGCCAGTAGTATAGCCGGGGACAGGGGGGCTCTCACTGAAGCTTTCTTT. The chain combines TRBV19 with TRBJ1-1; TRBD1 aligns across 11 bases. The CDR3 has 17 amino acids. Per the germline V gene, CDR1 is LNHDA and CDR2 is SQIVND (reference sequence). V was pared by 1 base and J by 4 bases, with 8 bases of the junction left unmatched. The full variable domain, in which reference TRBV19 and TRBJ1-1 provide the parts outside the CDR3, is DGGITQSPKYLFRKEGQNVTLSCEQNLNHDAMYWYRQDPGQGLRLIYYSQIVNDFQKGDIAEGYSVSREKKESFPLTVTSAQKNPTAFYLCASSIAGDRGALTEAFFGQGTRLTVV.

This chain connects TRBV19 to TRBJ2-7; TRBD2 is a possible D gene (5 bases). V lost 7 bases, J lost 1 base, and 14 bases lay in between. The CDR3 is 14 amino acids. The germline V gene encodes CDR1 LNHDA and CDR2 SQIVND (reference sequence). The CDR3 protein is CASKTSGGSYEQYF. The CDR3 nucleotides read TGTGCCAGTAAGACTTCGGGCGGGTCCTACGAGCAGTACTTC. Supplemented by reference TRBV19 and TRBJ2-7, the full variable domain reads DGGITQSPKYLFRKEGQNVTLSCEQNLNHDAMYWYRQDPGQGLRLIYYSQIVNDFQKGDIAEGYSVSREKKESFPLTVTSAQKNPTAFYLCASKTSGGSYEQYFGPGTRLTVT.

The chain recombines TRBV11-2 with TRBJ2-2; TRBD1 might be the D (5 bases). Germline V gene data show CDR1 as SGHAT and CDR2 as FQNNGV. The CDR3 totals 16 residues. V lost 6 bases and J lost 4, with 18 bases in between. As DNA, the CDR3 is TGTGCCAGCAGGTATCAGGGCCGCCTCCTCACCGGGGAGCTGTTTTTT. Protein sequence: CASRYQGRLLTGELFF.

The chain employs TRBV11-2 and TRBJ2-2; D gene unclear. Germline loops: CDR1 SGHAT, CDR2 FQNNGV. V shed 2 bases and J shed 6 bases, with 4 bases lying between them. The CDR3 covers 12 residues. DNA of the CDR3: TGTGCCAGCAGCTTATACGCCGGGGAGCTGTTTTTT. It specifies CASSLYAGELFF.

This clone was counted a single time. The gene calls are TRBV11-3 and TRBJ1-1; 7 nucleotides align to TRBD1. Germline CDR1 SGHNT, CDR2 YENEEA. This CDR3 has 13 residues. Germline trimming cut 4 bases from V and 4 bases from J; bases unmatched to any gene: 3. The CDR3 sequence is CASSYGQATEAFF. CDR3 nucleotide sequence: TGTGCCAGCAGCTACGGACAGGCCACTGAAGCTTTCTTT.

This clone has just a few counts. The chain recombines TRBV23-1 with TRBJ2-1; a weak D match, TRBD2 (6 bases). TRBV23-1 is treated as an ORF (open reading frame) with a function not yet certain. There are 15 residues in the CDR3. Deletions cut 3 bases from V and 0 bases from J, with 9 bases between. The CDR3 bases are TGCGCCAGCAGTCATTACGGGGGCTCCTACAATGAGCAGTTCTTC. It codes for CASSHYGGSYNEQFF.